The 30 T cell receptor beta chains in this list originate from one sample, sequenced in a study of high-grade serous ovarian cancer treatment subgroups. Tumor samples were taken before definitive surgery or chemotherapy. Sequenced by immunoSEQ multiplex PCR; TCRdb stores in-frame clones only, minus some. The table lists about 12,000 clones, 88% of them singletons. Specimen: tumor tissue. The origin of the receptors is a human donor with high-grade serous ovarian cancer.

The table lists this clone with a count of one. This chain links TRBV7-8 with TRBJ2-1; possibly TRBD1 for D (6 bases). CDR1 is SGHVS and CDR2 is FQNEAQ in the germline V gene. The CDR3 contains 16 residues. With 5 bases removed from V and 5 bases from J, the gap between germline ends came to 19 bases. Written as DNA, the CDR3 is TGTGCCAGCAGCCTGTGGACAGCTTACGGTGACAATGAGCAGTTCTTC. It encodes CASSLWTAYGDNEQFF.

The J gene is TRBJ1-3, the V gene TRBV14; D not resolved. CDR3 size: 15 residues. Deletions cut 4 bases from V and 0 bases from J, with 10 bases between. Germline V CDR1 and CDR2: SGHDN, FVKESK. DNA for the CDR3: TGTGCCAGCAGCCGGGCCTCCCACTCTGGAAACACCATATATTTT. This translates into CASSRASHSGNTIYF. Full variable domain (rest looked up from reference TRBV14 and TRBJ1-3): EAGVTQFPSHSVIEKGQTVTLRCDPISGHDNLYWYRRVMGKEIKFLLHFVKESKQDESGMPNNRFLAERTGGTYSTLKVQPAELEDSGVYFCASSRASHSGNTIYFGEGSWLTVV.

This clone was observed once. V usage is TRBV6-6 and J usage is TRBJ2-3; D uncertain. The ends were cut back, 5 bases at V and 1 base at J, with 7 bases in the middle. The CDR3 extends over 13 amino acids. CDR1 MNHNY and CDR2 SVGAGI come from the germline V gene (reference sequence). The CDR3 spells CASSHGGTDTQYF. In DNA form, the CDR3 reads TGTGCCAGCAGTCACGGTGGCACAGATACGCAGTATTTT.

This clone has a single count. The chain couples TRBV27 to TRBJ1-4; the D is unclear. CDR1 is MNHEY and CDR2 is SMNVEV in the germline V gene (reference sequence). CDR3 length: 16 amino acids. With 3 bases removed from V and 6 bases from J, the gap between germline ends came to 17 bases. As DNA, the CDR3 is TGTGCCAGCAGTTTGGCTTGGGGAGGGAATTATGAAAAACTGTTTTTT. Its protein is CASSLAWGGNYEKLFF.

V and J are TRBV15 and TRBJ1-6, with unresolved D. In germline, CDR1 is LNHNV, CDR2 YYDKDF (reference sequence). The ends were cut back, 0 bases at V and 6 bases at J, with 12 bases in the middle. The CDR3 covers 16 residues. The CDR3 DNA reads as TGTGCCACCAGCAGAGATCACCCCGGGCCTAATTCACCCCTCCACTTT. It encodes CATSRDHPGPNSPLHF.

The chain has TRBV27 and TRBJ2-7; a weak D match, TRBD2 (6 bases). Germline loops: CDR1 MNHEY, CDR2 SMNVEV (reference sequence). Trimming pared 3 bases from V and 3 bases from J, leaving 9 bases between. This CDR3 has 13 residues. The CDR3 DNA sequence: TGTGCCAGCAGTTTTAGGAGGGGCTACGAGCAGTACTTC. Protein product: CASSFRRGYEQYF.

V and J are TRBV18 and TRBJ2-3, with D tentatively TRBD2 (5 bases). The CDR3 totals 16 residues. V was shortened by 2 bases and J by 2 bases, with 14 bases between the two germline ends. Germline V gene data show CDR1 as KGHSH and CDR2 as LQKENI. The CDR3 DNA reads TGTGCCAGCTCACCAACAAAGAGGGCCCCCACAGATACGCAGTATTTT. It specifies CASSPTKRAPTDTQYF.

This chain joins TRBV6-5 and TRBJ1-1; 8 bases map to TRBD1. Per germline, CDR1 MNHEY and CDR2 SVGAGI. The CDR3 consists of 15 residues. V shed 6 bases and J 4 bases; nucleotides not matched to a gene: 10. CDR3 sequence: CASRDGQGAITEAFF. The CDR3 region has the DNA TGTGCCAGCAGAGACGGGCAGGGGGCGATCACTGAAGCTTTCTTT.

The chain couples TRBV21-1 to TRBJ2-3; TRBD1, as called in the table, went unchecked against the DNA. TRBV21-1 is deemed a pseudogene. The CDR3 spans 16 residues. The CDR3, as DNA: TGTGCCAGCAGCAAAGGATATCAGGGAAGCACAGATACGCAGTATTTT. Translation gives CASSKGYQGSTDTQYF.

This clone has just one count. The V gene is TRBV7-8, the J gene TRBJ1-3, with unresolved D. The CDR3 sequence is 15 residues long. Trimming took 5 bases from V and 2 from J, leaving 13 bases between them. CDR1 and CDR2 from the germline V gene are SGHVS and FQNEAQ. The CDR3 here is CASSTRALPGNTIYF. Written as DNA, the CDR3 is TGTGCCAGCAGCACCCGGGCCCTTCCTGGAAACACCATATATTTT.

The chain uses TRBV28 and TRBJ1-2; 7 bases line up with TRBD1. Per the germline V gene, CDR1 is MDHEN and CDR2 is SYDVKM. There are 15 residues in the CDR3. V lost 4 bases, J lost 2 bases, and 7 bases stayed unmatched. CDR3 residues: CASSSAGQPNYGYTF. The CDR3 DNA sequence: TGTGCCAGCAGTTCAGCGGGACAGCCAAACTATGGCTACACCTTC.

The sample holds one count of this clone. The chain links TRBV15 to TRBJ2-7; 9 bases match TRBD1. Per germline, CDR1 LNHNV and CDR2 YYDKDF (reference sequence). CDR3 length equals 16 residues. Trimming at V came to 6 bases and at J to 3 bases, leaving 12 bases not matched to a gene. The CDR3 coding sequence is TGTGCCACCAGTTGGCACCCCGGGACAGGGAGCTACGAGCAGTACTTC. It specifies CATSWHPGTGSYEQYF.

This clone was observed a few times. J is TRBJ1-2 and V is TRBV7-3; 8 bases agree with TRBD1. V lost 2 bases and J lost 7; bases outside the gene matches: 6. In germline, CDR1 is SGHTA, CDR2 FQGTGA. This CDR3 spans 14 amino acids. The CDR3: CASSLVPGGLGYTF. The CDR3 bases are TGTGCCAGCAGCTTAGTACCAGGGGGCCTTGGCTACACCTTC. Supplemented by reference TRBV7-3 and TRBJ1-2, the full variable domain reads GAGVSQTPSNKVTEKGKYVELRCDPISGHTALYWYRQSLGQGPEFLIYFQGTGAADDSGLPNDRFFAVRPEGSVSTLKIQRTERGDSAVYLCASSLVPGGLGYTFGSGTRLTVV.

The chain joins TRBV5-1 to TRBJ2-7; D tentatively fits TRBD1 or TRBD2 (5 bases each). With 3 bases removed from V and 4 bases from J, the gap between germline ends came to 5 bases. The CDR3 is 11 residues long. Germline lookup yields CDR1 SGHRS and CDR2 YFSETQ. CDR3 DNA: TGCGCCAGCAGCTGGGGGTACGAGCAGTACTTC. This gives the protein CASSWGYEQYF.

The gene calls are TRBV2 and TRBJ1-5; D gene uncertain. This CDR3 region has 15 residues. The germline CDR1 and CDR2 sequences are SNHLY and FYNNEI. The V end lost 3 bases, the J end lost 0 bases, and 9 bases lay between the germline ends. The CDR3 bases are TGTGCCAGCAGTGATTCTCAAAGTAGCAATCAGCCCCAGCATTTT. It yields the protein CASSDSQSSNQPQHF.

The rearrangement uses TRBV6-4 and TRBJ1-6; D gene ambiguous. The V end was cut by 9 bases, the J end by 13 bases, with 7 bases between. The CDR3 totals 9 residues. The germline V gene has CDR1 MRHNA and CDR2 SNTAGT. The CDR3 loop is CARVAPLHF. The CDR3 DNA reads as TGTGCCAGAGTGGCTCCCCTCCACTTT.

The chain is built from TRBV5-4 and TRBJ2-3; the match to TRBD2 covers 10 bases. This CDR3 is built from 18 residues. V shed 1 base and J 0 bases; nucleotides not matched to a gene: 8. The germline V gene has CDR1 SGHNT and CDR2 YYREEE (reference sequence). The CDR3 DNA sequence: TGTGCCAGCAGCTTGACTAGCGGGGCCGGTCGTAGCACAGATACGCAGTATTTT. It is translated as CASSLTSGAGRSTDTQYF. The variable domain in full, completed from reference TRBV5-4 and TRBJ2-3, reads ETGVTQSPTHLIKTRGQQVTLRCSSQSGHNTVSWYQQALGQGPQFIFQYYREEENGRGNFPPRFSGLQFPNYSSELNVNALELDDSALYLCASSLTSGAGRSTDTQYFGPGTRLTVL.

The chain recombines TRBV10-3 with TRBJ1-4, with D unclear. The germline V and J ends were trimmed by 7 bases and 1 base, with 10 bases remaining between them. The CDR3 is 14 amino acids. Germline CDR1 ENHRY, CDR2 SYGVKD. CDR3 protein: CAIKAGGTNEKLFF. The CDR3 DNA sequence: TGTGCCATCAAGGCAGGTGGAACTAATGAAAAACTGTTTTTT.

This clone was detected once. This chain uses TRBV2 with TRBJ1-5; D possibly corresponds to TRBD1 (5 bases). Germline V lookup: CDR1 SNHLY, CDR2 FYNNEI. V lost 2 bases, J lost 5 bases, and 19 bases lay in between. This CDR3 region has 17 residues. CDR3 amino acids: CASSEYPTGGNDQPQHF. Written as DNA, the CDR3 is TGTGCCAGCAGTGAATACCCCACTGGGGGGAACGATCAGCCCCAGCATTTT.

This chain uses TRBV19 with TRBJ1-5, with a tentative D call TRBD1 (5 bases). Germline assignment: CDR1 LNHDA and CDR2 SQIVND (reference sequence). This CDR3 spans 14 amino acids. Trimming left V 4 bases short and J 3 bases short, with 10 bases between. CDR3 sequence: CASSTGTVNQPQHF. The CDR3, as DNA: TGTGCCAGTAGTACCGGGACGGTCAATCAGCCCCAGCATTTT. Based on the CDR3 plus reference TRBV19 and TRBJ1-5, the full variable domain is DGGITQSPKYLFRKEGQNVTLSCEQNLNHDAMYWYRQDPGQGLRLIYYSQIVNDFQKGDIAEGYSVSREKKESFPLTVTSAQKNPTAFYLCASSTGTVNQPQHFGDGTRLSIL.

The gene calls are TRBV30 and TRBJ2-7; 7 positions agree with TRBD2. CDR1 and CDR2 from the germline V gene are GTSNPN and SVGIG (reference sequence). V dropped 2 bases and J dropped 4; count of bases not matched to a gene: 8. This CDR3 is built from 14 residues. DNA for the CDR3: TGTGCCTGGAGTCCCACGGGAGGAGCATACGAGCAGTACTTC. Translation: CAWSPTGGAYEQYF.

J is TRBJ2-2 and V is TRBV18; D is perhaps TRBD1 or TRBD2 (5 bases each). CDR1 and CDR2 (germline): KGHSH, LQKENI. V shed 6 bases and J shed 4 bases, with 15 bases lying between them. This CDR3 contains 15 residues. The CDR3 sequence is CASSRGRDSTGELFF. Here the CDR3 DNA reads TGTGCCAGCTCCCGGGGCAGGGATTCCACCGGGGAGCTGTTTTTT.

The chain recombines TRBV9 with TRBJ1-5; D unclear. The CDR3 runs 15 residues. The germline V gene encodes CDR1 SGDLS and CDR2 YYNGEE. Trimming left V 3 bases short and J 3 bases short, with 13 bases between. The CDR3, as DNA: TGTGCCAGCAGCGAGGATGGATCGTACAATCAGCCCCAGCATTTT. The encoded protein is CASSEDGSYNQPQHF.

This chain joins TRBV30 and TRBJ1-6; D may be TRBD1 (5 bases). The germline V and J ends were trimmed by 4 bases and 6 bases, with 16 bases remaining between them. Germline V CDR1 and CDR2: GTSNPN, SVGIG (reference sequence). This CDR3 is 15 amino acids long. The CDR3 reads CAWTPGLHGNSPLHF. As DNA, the CDR3 is TGTGCCTGGACACCGGGGCTTCATGGTAATTCACCCCTCCACTTT.

The V gene is TRBV7-6, the J gene TRBJ1-4, with 7 bases fitting TRBD1. The V gene end was trimmed by 1 base and the J gene end by 8 bases; junction bases not matched to a gene: 10. Germline V gives CDR1 SGHVS, CDR2 FNYEAQ. The CDR3 consists of 16 residues. In DNA form, the CDR3 reads TGTGCCAGCAGCTTAGATGGCCCAGGGGGAGGAGAAAAACTGTTTTTT. It encodes CASSLDGPGGGEKLFF.

This clone was counted only a few times. The chain has TRBV10-1 and TRBJ1-1; perhaps TRBD1 as D (6 bases). The germline V gene encodes CDR1 WNHNN and CDR2 SYGVQD (reference sequence). The CDR3 sequence is 13 residues long. Trimming removed 6 bases at V and 1 base at J, with 9 bases between. CDR3 sequence: CASSRTENTEAFF. The CDR3 DNA reads as TGCGCCAGCAGCCGGACAGAGAACACTGAAGCTTTCTTT.

CDR3 residues: CASSLPQGVGYGYTF. The DNA of the CDR3 is TGTGCCAGCAGTCTACCACAGGGCGTCGGCTATGGCTACACCTTC. The chain carries TRBV28 and TRBJ1-2, with a possible D match to TRBD1 (6 bases). The germline V gene has CDR1 MDHEN and CDR2 SYDVKM. This CDR3 is built from 15 residues. The V and J ends lost 5 bases and 4 bases respectively, with 17 bases between them.

V usage is TRBV19 and J usage is TRBJ1-1; D is possibly TRBD1 (5 bases). The V gene lost 8 bases and the J gene lost 2 bases, with 9 bases spanning the gap. Germline V CDR1 and CDR2: LNHDA, SQIVND (reference sequence). The CDR3 covers 12 residues. CDR3 nucleotide sequence: TGTGCCAGTCAGGGAGGAAACACTGAAGCTTTCTTT. Amino acid sequence: CASQGGNTEAFF.

The chain couples TRBV5-6 to TRBJ2-7; D is possibly TRBD2 (6 bases). V lost 3 bases, J lost 4 bases, and 20 bases lay in between. The CDR3 sequence is 16 residues long. Germline V gives CDR1 SGHDT, CDR2 YYEEEE. The CDR3 DNA sequence: TGTGCCAGCAGCTCGGCCCCCGGACTAACTAGATACGAGCAGTACTTC. Protein: CASSSAPGLTRYEQYF.

The chain couples TRBV15 to TRBJ2-5; the match to TRBD2 covers 7 bases. Germline CDR1 is LNHNV and CDR2 is YYDKDF (reference sequence). This CDR3 is built from 14 residues. V gave up 1 base and J gave up 2 bases; unmatched junction bases: 1. The CDR3 DNA reads as TGTGCCACCAGCAGAGGAGCGGGACAAGAGACCCAGTACTTC. Translated: CATSRGAGQETQYF.